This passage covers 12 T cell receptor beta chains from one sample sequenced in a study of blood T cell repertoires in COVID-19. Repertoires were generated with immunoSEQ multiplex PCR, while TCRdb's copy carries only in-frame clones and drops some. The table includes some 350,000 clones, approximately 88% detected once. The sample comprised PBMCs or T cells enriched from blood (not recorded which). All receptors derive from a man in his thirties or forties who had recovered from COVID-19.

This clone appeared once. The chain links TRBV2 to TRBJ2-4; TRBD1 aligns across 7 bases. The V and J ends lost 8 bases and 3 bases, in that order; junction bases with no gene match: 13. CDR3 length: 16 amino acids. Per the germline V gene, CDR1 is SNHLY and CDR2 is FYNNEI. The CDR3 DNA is TGTGCCAGCCACTCCGACAGGGAAAGTAGCAAAAACATTCAGTACTTC. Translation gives CASHSDRESSKNIQYF. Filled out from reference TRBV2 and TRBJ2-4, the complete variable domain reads EPEVTQTPSHQVTQMGQEVILRCVPISNHLYFYWYRQILGQKVEFLVSFYNNEISEKSEIFDDQFSVERPDGSNFTLKIRSTKLEDSAMYFCASHSDRESSKNIQYFGAGTRLSVL.

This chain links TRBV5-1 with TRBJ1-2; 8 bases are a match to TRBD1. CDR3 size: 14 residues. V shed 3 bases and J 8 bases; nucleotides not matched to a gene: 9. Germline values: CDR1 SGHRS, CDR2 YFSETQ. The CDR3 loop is CASSSDREGRGYTF. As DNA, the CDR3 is TGCGCCAGCAGCTCGGACAGGGAGGGTCGGGGCTACACCTTC. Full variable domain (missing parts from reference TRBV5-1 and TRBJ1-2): KAGVTQTPRYLIKTRGQQVTLSCSPISGHRSVSWYQQTPGQGLQFLFEYFSETQRNKGNFPGRFSGRQFSNSRSEMNVSTLELGDSALYLCASSSDREGRGYTFGSGTRLTVV.

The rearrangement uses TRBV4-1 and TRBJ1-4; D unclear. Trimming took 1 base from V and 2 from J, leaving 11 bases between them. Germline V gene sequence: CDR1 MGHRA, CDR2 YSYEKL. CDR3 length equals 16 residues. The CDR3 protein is CASSQGRAATNEKLFF. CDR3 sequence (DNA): TGCGCCAGCAGCCAAGGGAGGGCGGCTACTAATGAAAAACTGTTTTTT.

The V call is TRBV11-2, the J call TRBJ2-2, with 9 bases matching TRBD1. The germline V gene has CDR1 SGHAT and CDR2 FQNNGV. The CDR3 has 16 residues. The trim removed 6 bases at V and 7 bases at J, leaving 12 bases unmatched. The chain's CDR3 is CASSSGPGTGLGELFF. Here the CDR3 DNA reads TGTGCCAGCAGTTCCGGTCCCGGGACAGGGCTCGGGGAGCTGTTTTTT.

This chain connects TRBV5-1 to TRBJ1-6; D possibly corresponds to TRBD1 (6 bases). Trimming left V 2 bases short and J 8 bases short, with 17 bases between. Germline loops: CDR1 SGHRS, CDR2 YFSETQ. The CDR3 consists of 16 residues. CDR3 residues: CASSLTVQGDHSPLHF. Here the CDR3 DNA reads TGCGCCAGCAGCTTAACGGTACAGGGTGACCATTCACCCCTCCACTTT.

CDR3 amino acids: CASSLAFQGVETQYF. The CDR3 bases are TGTGCCAGCAGCTTAGCGTTCCAGGGGGTAGAGACCCAGTACTTC. The chain couples TRBV7-8 to TRBJ2-5; TRBD1 agrees at 7 bases. The CDR3 loop spans 15 amino acids. The germline gives CDR1 SGHVS, CDR2 FQNEAQ. With V trimmed by 0 bases and J by 4 bases, 5 bases remained unmatched.

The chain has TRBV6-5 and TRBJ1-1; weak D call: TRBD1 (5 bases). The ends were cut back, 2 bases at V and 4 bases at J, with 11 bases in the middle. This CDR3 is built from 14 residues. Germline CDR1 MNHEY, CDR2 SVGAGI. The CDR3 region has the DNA TGTGCCAGCAGTTACGAAGGGGCGCGCACTGAAGCTTTCTTT. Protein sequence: CASSYEGARTEAFF.

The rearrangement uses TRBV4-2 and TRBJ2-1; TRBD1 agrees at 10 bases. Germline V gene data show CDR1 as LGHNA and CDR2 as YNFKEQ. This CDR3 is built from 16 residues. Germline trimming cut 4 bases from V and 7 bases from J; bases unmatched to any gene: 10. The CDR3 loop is CASSPFYGTGANEQFF. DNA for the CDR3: TGTGCCAGCAGCCCGTTCTATGGGACAGGGGCAAATGAGCAGTTCTTC.

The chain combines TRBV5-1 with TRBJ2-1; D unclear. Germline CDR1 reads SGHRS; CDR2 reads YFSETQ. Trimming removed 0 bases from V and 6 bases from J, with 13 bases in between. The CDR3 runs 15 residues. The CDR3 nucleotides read TGCGCCAGCAGCTTGGGAATAGCTCTGGCCAATGAGCAGTTCTTC. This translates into CASSLGIALANEQFF.

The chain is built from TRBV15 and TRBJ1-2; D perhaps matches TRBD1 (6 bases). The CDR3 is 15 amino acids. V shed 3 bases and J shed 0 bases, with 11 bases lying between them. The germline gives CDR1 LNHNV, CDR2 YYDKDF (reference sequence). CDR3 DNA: TGTGCCACCAGCAGGAGGGGGGGGACTAACTATGGCTACACCTTC. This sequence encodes CATSRRGGTNYGYTF.

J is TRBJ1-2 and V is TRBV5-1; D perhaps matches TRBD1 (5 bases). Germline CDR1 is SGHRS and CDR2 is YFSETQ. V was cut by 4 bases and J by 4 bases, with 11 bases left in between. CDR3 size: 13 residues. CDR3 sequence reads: CASSPDSVYGYTF. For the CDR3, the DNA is TGCGCCAGCAGCCCAGACAGCGTCTATGGCTACACCTTC.

CDR3 amino acids: CASPGTATEAFF. DNA for the CDR3: TGCGCCAGCCCGGGGACAGCCACTGAAGCTTTCTTT. This chain uses TRBV10-1 with TRBJ1-1; 7 nucleotides agree with TRBD1. V lost 8 bases to trimming and J lost 4 bases; unmatched junction nucleotides: 4. Germline CDR1 is WNHNN and CDR2 is SYGVQD (reference sequence). The CDR3 has 12 amino acids.